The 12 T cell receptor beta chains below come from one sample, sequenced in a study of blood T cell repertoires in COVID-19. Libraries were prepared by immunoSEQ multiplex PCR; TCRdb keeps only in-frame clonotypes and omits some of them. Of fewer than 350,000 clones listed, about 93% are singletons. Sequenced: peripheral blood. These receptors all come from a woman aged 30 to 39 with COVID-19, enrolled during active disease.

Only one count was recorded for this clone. CDR3 coding DNA: TGTGCCAGCAGTGCGACAGGGTTATTGGACACTGAAGCTTTCTTT. Its protein is CASSATGLLDTEAFF. This chain joins TRBV27 and TRBJ1-1; 7 bases line up with TRBD1. Germline CDR1 MNHEY, CDR2 SMNVEV (reference sequence). With V trimmed by 5 bases and J by 3 bases, 9 bases remained unmatched. The CDR3 has 15 amino acids.

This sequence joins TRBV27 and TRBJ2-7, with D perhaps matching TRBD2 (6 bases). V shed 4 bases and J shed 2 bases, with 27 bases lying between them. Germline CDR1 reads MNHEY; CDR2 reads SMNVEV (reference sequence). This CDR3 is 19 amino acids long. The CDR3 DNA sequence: TGTGCCAGCAGTTCCCGGAGGACTCAGCCAGCGGGCTACACCTACGAGCAGTACTTC. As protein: CASSSRRTQPAGYTYEQYF.

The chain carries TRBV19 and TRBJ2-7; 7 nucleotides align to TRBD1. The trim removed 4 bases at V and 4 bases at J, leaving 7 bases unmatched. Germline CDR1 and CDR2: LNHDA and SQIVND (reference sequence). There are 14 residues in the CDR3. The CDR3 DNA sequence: TGTGCCAGTAGTACCCGGACAGGAACGTACGAGCAGTACTTC. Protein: CASSTRTGTYEQYF.

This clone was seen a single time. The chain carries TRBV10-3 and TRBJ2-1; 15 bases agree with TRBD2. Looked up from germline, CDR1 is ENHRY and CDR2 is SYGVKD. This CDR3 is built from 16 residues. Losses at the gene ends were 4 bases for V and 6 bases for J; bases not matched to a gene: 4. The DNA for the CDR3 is TGTGCCATCAGTGGGGGACTAGCGGGAGGAGGCAATGAGCAGTTCTTC. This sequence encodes CAISGGLAGGGNEQFF.

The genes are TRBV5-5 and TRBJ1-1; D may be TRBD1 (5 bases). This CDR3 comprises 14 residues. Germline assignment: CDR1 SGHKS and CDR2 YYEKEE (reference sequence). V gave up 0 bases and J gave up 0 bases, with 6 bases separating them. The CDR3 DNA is TGTGCCAGCAGCTTGGGGACAATGAACACTGAAGCTTTCTTT. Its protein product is CASSLGTMNTEAFF. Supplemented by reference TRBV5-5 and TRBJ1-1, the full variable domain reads DAGVTQSPTHLIKTRGQQVTLRCSPISGHKSVSWYQQVLGQGPQFIFQYYEKEERGRGNFPDRFSARQFPNYSSELNVNALLLGDSALYLCASSLGTMNTEAFFGQGTRLTVV.

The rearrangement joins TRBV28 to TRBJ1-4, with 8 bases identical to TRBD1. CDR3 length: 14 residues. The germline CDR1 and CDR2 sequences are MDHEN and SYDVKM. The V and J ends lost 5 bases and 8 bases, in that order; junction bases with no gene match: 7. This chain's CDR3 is CASSPQGAGEKLFF. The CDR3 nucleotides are TGTGCCAGCAGTCCCCAGGGGGCAGGGGAAAAACTGTTTTTT.

The DNA of the CDR3 is TGTGCCAGCAGCCTTGGGTCAGGACAGGGCGCGGAGACCCAGTACTTC. Translated, it gives CASSLGSGQGAETQYF. The chain employs TRBV13 and TRBJ2-5; 8 nucleotides agree with TRBD1. The germline CDR1 and CDR2 sequences are PRHDT and FYEKMQ (reference sequence). V shed 5 bases and J 5 bases; nucleotides not matched to a gene: 13. This CDR3 is built from 16 residues.

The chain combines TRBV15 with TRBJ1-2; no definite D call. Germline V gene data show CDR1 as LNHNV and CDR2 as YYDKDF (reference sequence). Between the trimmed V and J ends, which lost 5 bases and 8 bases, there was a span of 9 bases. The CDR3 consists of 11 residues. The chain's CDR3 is CATSWLVGYTF. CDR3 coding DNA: TGTGCCACCAGCTGGCTGGTAGGCTACACCTTC.

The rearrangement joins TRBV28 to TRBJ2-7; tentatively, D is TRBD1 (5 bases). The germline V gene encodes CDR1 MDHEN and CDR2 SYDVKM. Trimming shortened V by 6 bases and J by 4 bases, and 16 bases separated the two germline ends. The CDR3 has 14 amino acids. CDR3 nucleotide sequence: TGTGCCAGCAGAAGGGGTCCGGGTCCTTACGAGCAGTACTTC. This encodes CASRRGPGPYEQYF.

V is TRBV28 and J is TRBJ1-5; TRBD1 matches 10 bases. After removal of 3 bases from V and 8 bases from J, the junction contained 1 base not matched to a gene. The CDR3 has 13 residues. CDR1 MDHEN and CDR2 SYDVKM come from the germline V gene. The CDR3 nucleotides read TGTGCCAGCAGTTTGACAGGGGGCAAGCCCCAGCATTTT. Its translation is CASSLTGGKPQHF.

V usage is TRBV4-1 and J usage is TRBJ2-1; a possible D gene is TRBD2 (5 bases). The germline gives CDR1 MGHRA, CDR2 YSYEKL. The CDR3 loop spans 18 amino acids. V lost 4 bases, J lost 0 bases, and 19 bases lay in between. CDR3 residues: CASSLLSGELSSYNEQFF. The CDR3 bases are TGCGCCAGCAGCCTCCTGAGCGGTGAACTTAGCTCCTACAATGAGCAGTTCTTC.

The CDR3 here is CASILAAIYNEQFF. In DNA form, the CDR3 reads TGTGCCAGCATCCTAGCGGCCATCTACAATGAGCAGTTCTTC. The rearrangement joins TRBV6-5 to TRBJ2-1; 7 bases align to TRBD2. CDR1 is MNHEY and CDR2 is SVGAGI in the germline V gene. The ends lost 7 bases at V and 3 bases at J; junction bases unmatched: 6. This CDR3 is 14 amino acids long.